This T cell receptor beta chain emerged from a study of CD8+CD57+ T cells in acquired aplastic anemia. Study in general: Quantities of DNA derived from sorted CD4+ and CD8+ cells averaged approximately 3.5 ug.

According to the study, genomic DNA was the template for TCR beta VDJ and CDR3 profiling. TCRdb ran MiXCR on the reads and lists one entry per CDR3 protein. The top ten clones hold roughly 42% of a sample with about 180,000 distinct CDR3 sequences, roughly 63% of them seen once. This CDR3 region has 13 residues. The V gene end was trimmed by 7 bases and the J gene end by 5 bases; junction bases not matched to a gene: 6. Germline V lookup: CDR1 MGHDK, CDR2 SYGVNS. The patients chosen for sequencing had shown expansion of CD8+CD57+ cells (detected by flow cytometry). No therapy was given to patients before blood sampling.

The clonotype comes from a human donor with aplastic anemia. This chain links TRBV25-1 with TRBJ1-1, with 8 bases that match TRBD1. The material sequenced was sorted CD4+, CD8+, or CD8+CD57+ T cells (not recorded which) from PBMCs. CDR3 in amino acids: CASTAGGSTEAFF. The CDR3 bases are TGTGCCAGCACCGCAGGGGGCTCAACTGAAGCTTTCTTT.